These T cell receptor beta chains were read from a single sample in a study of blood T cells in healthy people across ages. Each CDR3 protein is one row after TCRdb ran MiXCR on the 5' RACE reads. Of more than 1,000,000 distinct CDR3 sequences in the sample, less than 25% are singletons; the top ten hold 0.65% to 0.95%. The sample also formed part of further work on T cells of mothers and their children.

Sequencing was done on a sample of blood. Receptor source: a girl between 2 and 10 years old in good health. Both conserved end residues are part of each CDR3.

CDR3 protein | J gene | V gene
CASSQSRGSGAFF | TRBJ1-1 | TRBV16
CASSFLAGRVDEQFF | TRBJ2-1 | TRBV7-9
CASSDRVYGYTF | TRBJ1-2 | TRBV7-6
CASSLTWRELFF | TRBJ2-2 | TRBV12-3/TRBV12-4
CASSQGNSGGAGNIQYF | TRBJ2-4 | TRBV3-1
CASSSIGDSVLPEQFF | TRBJ2-1 | TRBV7-2
CASSTRVGNGNEQFF | TRBJ2-1 | TRBV7-9
CASSWGTADAFF | TRBJ1-1 | TRBV11-2
CASRLLAGLDTQYF | TRBJ2-3 | TRBV28
CSGWGARTGELFF | TRBJ2-2 | TRBV29-1
CASSLGTGGAYRYQETQYF | TRBJ2-5 | TRBV28
CASSQDKGLHGYTF | TRBJ1-2 | TRBV4-1
CASSSRETYEKQYF | TRBJ2-7 | TRBV27
CASSLAVDEQYF | TRBJ2-7 | TRBV7-9
CASGLARDKAQYF | TRBJ2-5 | TRBV12-5
CASSIHTGLLYNEQFF | NA | TRBV28
CSVGSRPGNEQFF | TRBJ2-1 | TRBV29-1
CASSSGGGYGYTF | TRBJ1-2 | TRBV27
CASSLETQPGEKLFF | TRBJ1-4 | TRBV3-1
CASSYRRQAYEQYF | TRBJ2-7 | TRBV6-5
CASSLGQGLTYEQYF | NA | TRBV7-2
CASSSLIQVSANGYTF | TRBJ1-2 | TRBV7-2
CASSGQATNEKLFF | TRBJ1-4 | TRBV25-1
CASDLTGRTSGANVLTF | TRBJ2-6 | TRBV5-1
CASSHGSLGSYNEQFF | TRBJ2-1 | TRBV28
CASSQDWTPPRETQYF | TRBJ2-5 | TRBV3-1